This T cell receptor (beta chain) was documented in a study of control samples from healthy donors and cancer patients (dated by TCRdb to about 2020). As concerns this clone: Its antigen remains unidentified. No qualities accompany the bases; no much larger clone lies one base away.

From a lookup of the germline V gene, CDR1 and CDR2 are SGHTS and YDEGEE. The trim is 2 bases for V and 0 bases for J, with a gap of 5 bases between the germline ends. Measured from the cysteine to the phenylalanine, the CDR3 is 14 residues long. The DNA shown is the 42-base CDR3, in frame from base 1. Library generation was performed with the immunoSEQ multiplex PCR assay. TCRdb re-hosts the immuneACCESS table, in-frame sequences only. Its copies lack some clones; in the studies checked, an unresolved V gene accounts for under half of them, and the cause for the rest is not known. Recorded for this sample are about 120,000 clones; approximately 95% of them occurred a single time. The ten biggest clones cover less than 4.5% of the sample.

The source is a young man in good health. Sequences were obtained from blood. Rearrangement joined TRBV5-8 to TRBJ2-2, with no confident D gene call. CDR3 reads: CASSFRANTGELFF. The DNA reads as follows: TGTGCCAGCAGCTTCCGGGCGAACACCGGGGAGCTGTTTTTT.